These 19 T cell receptor beta chains were sequenced from one sample in a study of early T cells in non-severe SARS-CoV-2 infection. TCRdb analysed the 5' RACE reads with MiXCR anew, one entry per CDR3 protein. The table has 40,000 to 60,000 distinct CDR3 sequences, 12% seen once. Sequencing was done on a sample of whole blood. The receptors come from an adult who was a healthcare worker with PCR-confirmed SARS-CoV-2 infection or an uninfected control (not recorded which).

This clonotype was seen only a few times. V gene TRBV7-9 combines with J gene TRBJ2-5, with D perhaps matching TRBD1 or TRBD2 (6 bases each). Germline V gene sequence: CDR1 SEHNR, CDR2 FQNEAQ (reference sequence). Trimming shortened V by 4 bases and J by 5 bases, and 14 bases separated the two germline ends. The CDR3 has 14 amino acids. The CDR3 DNA reads as TGTGCCAGCAGCTGGCCTAGGGGGGCGGAGACCCAGTACTTC. Its translation is CASSWPRGAETQYF.

This clonotype was counted ten times or more. The rearrangement joins TRBV4-1 to TRBJ2-1; D is ambiguous. V lost 1 base to trimming and J lost 7 bases, with 11 bases between them. The CDR3 consists of 14 residues. Germline CDR1 MGHRA, CDR2 YSYEKL. CDR3 sequence reads: CASSQVEAGNEQFF. DNA of the CDR3: TGCGCCAGCAGCCAAGTCGAGGCCGGGAATGAGCAGTTCTTC.

V usage is TRBV19 and J usage is TRBJ1-5, with D perhaps TRBD1 (5 bases). Trimming took 3 bases from V and 1 from J, leaving 10 bases between them. CDR3 size: 15 residues. Germline values: CDR1 LNHDA, CDR2 SQIVND (reference sequence). CDR3 DNA: TGTGCCAGTAGTATCCTGACAGCCAGCAATCAGCCCCAGCATTTT. Translated, it gives CASSILTASNQPQHF.

The table lists this clonotype with a few counts. The chain employs TRBV28 and TRBJ1-2; D uncertain. The CDR3 is 15 amino acids. The V end was cut by 6 bases, the J end by 8 bases, with 22 bases between. CDR1 and CDR2 (germline): MDHEN, SYDVKM. CDR3 bases: TGTGCCAGCAGACGAGCTGGGGTTGCGGTACGAGGCTACACCTTC. This codes for CASRRAGVAVRGYTF.

This clonotype was seen repeatedly, ten times or more. V usage is TRBV7-9 and J usage is TRBJ2-2; no clear D gene. The CDR3 covers 16 residues. V lost 3 bases, J lost 1 base, and 12 bases lay in between. In germline, CDR1 is SEHNR, CDR2 FQNEAQ (reference sequence). CDR3 in DNA: TGTGCCAGCAGCTTTAGGCGAAGAGGGAACACCGGGGAGCTGTTTTTT. This sequence encodes CASSFRRRGNTGELFF.

The V and J genes are TRBV28 and TRBJ2-5, with D possibly TRBD1 on 6 matching bases. The CDR3 sequence is 11 residues long. Deletions cut 5 bases from V and 10 bases from J, with 11 bases between. Germline-derived CDR1 and CDR2 are MDHEN and SYDVKM. CDR3 coding DNA: TGTGCCAGCAGTCTTACAGGGAACCAGTACTTC. Its protein product is CASSLTGNQYF.

This clonotype was seen many times. This chain joins TRBV12-3 or TRBV12-4 and TRBJ2-1; no definite D call. The length of the CDR3 is 14 residues. The V gene lost 2 bases and the J gene lost 5 bases, with 10 bases spanning the gap. In DNA, the CDR3 is TGTGCCAGCAGTTTAAGTGCTCTGAACAATGAGCAGTTCTTC. Translated: CASSLSALNNEQFF.

This clonotype was counted between two and nine times. The chain has TRBV28 and TRBJ1-1, with D perhaps matching TRBD1 (6 bases). Between the trimmed V and J ends, which lost 5 bases and 4 bases, there was a span of 11 bases. The CDR3 runs 13 residues. Germline V gives CDR1 MDHEN, CDR2 SYDVKM. The CDR3 DNA reads as TGTGCCAGCAGTCCCTACAGGGCCACTGAAGCTTTCTTT. Its protein product is CASSPYRATEAFF. Looking up the rest from reference TRBV28 and TRBJ1-1 gives the full variable domain: DVKVTQSSRYLVKRTGEKVFLECVQDMDHENMFWYRQDPGLGLRLIYFSYDVKMKEKGDIPEGYSVSREKKERFSLILESASTNQTSMYLCASSPYRATEAFFGQGTRLTVV.

V is TRBV10-3 and J is TRBJ2-7; D gene uncertain. Germline V gene lookup returns CDR1 ENHRY and CDR2 SYGVKD. The germline V and J ends were trimmed by 3 bases and 2 bases, with 11 bases remaining between them. CDR3 length: 14 amino acids. For the CDR3, the DNA is TGTGCCATCAGTGATGTGGCTTACCCCTACGAGCAGTACTTC. This gives the protein CAISDVAYPYEQYF.

The rearrangement links TRBV5-1 to TRBJ2-7, with 11 nucleotides matching TRBD1. Germline V gives CDR1 SGHRS, CDR2 YFSETQ. The CDR3 is 16 residues long. V shed 0 bases, J shed 6 bases, and the junction held 8 bases outside the gene matches. The CDR3 DNA reads TGCGCCAGCAGCTTGGCCGTGGGGACAGGGGGATCCGAGCAGTACTTC. It translates to CASSLAVGTGGSEQYF.

This clonotype was picked up many times. The rearrangement links TRBV12-3 or TRBV12-4 to TRBJ1-5, with D possibly TRBD1 on 6 matching bases. The CDR3 is made up of 15 amino acids. Trimming took 0 bases from V and 4 from J, leaving 10 bases between them. CDR3 protein: CASSLALQGNQPQHF. CDR3 coding DNA: TGTGCCAGCAGTTTAGCGCTCCAGGGGAATCAGCCCCAGCATTTT.

Ten or more counts support this clonotype. The chain links TRBV19 to TRBJ1-4, with 7 bases matching TRBD1. The J segment lost 4 bases and the V segment lost 5 bases, leaving 7 bases of the junction unmatched. Germline values: CDR1 LNHDA, CDR2 SQIVND (reference sequence). The CDR3 has 15 residues. For the CDR3, the DNA is TGTGCCAGTAGTCTCCGGACAGGTGGTAATGAAAAACTGTTTTTT. Translation gives CASSLRTGGNEKLFF. Complete variable domain (other parts from reference TRBV19 and TRBJ1-4): DGGITQSPKYLFRKEGQNVTLSCEQNLNHDAMYWYRQDPGQGLRLIYYSQIVNDFQKGDIAEGYSVSREKKESFPLTVTSAQKNPTAFYLCASSLRTGGNEKLFFGSGTQLSVL.

In its sample, this clonotype was seen a few times. For the CDR3, the DNA is TGTGCCAGCAGCCCGGGACTAGCGGGGCCCACAGATACGCAGTATTTT. It specifies CASSPGLAGPTDTQYF. The V and J genes are TRBV11-2 and TRBJ2-3; 13 nucleotides line up with TRBD2. Germline V gene lookup returns CDR1 SGHAT and CDR2 FQNNGV. V lost 5 bases and J lost 2; bases outside the gene matches: 4. The CDR3 totals 16 residues.

The table lists this clonotype with a few counts. A junction boundary mismatches the germline segment, possibly from a read error. The chain joins TRBV20-1 to TRBJ2-2; TRBD2 is a possible D gene (6 bases). There are 15 residues in the CDR3. From germline, CDR1 is DFQATT and CDR2 SNEGSKA (reference sequence). The CDR3 region is CSAQEDGGNTEELFF. The CDR3 DNA reads as TGCAGTGCCCAAGAGGACGGGGGAAACACCGAGGAGCTGTTTTTT.

The gene calls are TRBV12-3 or TRBV12-4 and TRBJ2-5; no definite D call. The CDR3 consists of 12 residues. V dropped 7 bases and J dropped 5 bases, with 11 bases sitting between them. The CDR3 is CASTRSGETQYF. The CDR3 nucleotides read TGTGCCAGCACCCGAAGTGGGGAGACCCAGTACTTC.

This clonotype was seen more than once but under ten times. The chain combines TRBV2 with TRBJ2-7, with D hard to call. Deletions cut 1 base from V and 3 bases from J, with 7 bases between. Per the germline V gene, CDR1 is SNHLY and CDR2 is FYNNEI. CDR3 size: 13 residues. The DNA for the CDR3 is TGTGCCAGCAGTGAAGGGCCGGGCTACGAGCAGTACTTC. It translates to CASSEGPGYEQYF.

V gene TRBV19 combines with J gene TRBJ2-3, with TRBD2 matching over 13 bases. With 6 bases clipped from V and 3 bases from J, the junction kept 3 bases outside the gene matches. From germline, CDR1 is LNHDA and CDR2 SQIVND (reference sequence). The CDR3 sequence is 15 residues long. The CDR3 is CASSGLAGATDTQYF. CDR3 nucleotides: TGTGCCAGTAGCGGACTAGCGGGAGCAACAGATACGCAGTATTTT.

This clonotype came up a few times. The chain employs TRBV12-3 or TRBV12-4 and TRBJ2-5, with 8 bases that match TRBD2. Unmatched junction bases numbered 7, after V lost 3 bases and J lost 4 bases. CDR3 length: 15 residues. CDR3 protein: CASSFGGGISETQYF. CDR3 sequence (DNA): TGTGCCAGCAGTTTTGGCGGGGGGATTTCAGAGACCCAGTACTTC.

The V gene is TRBV28, the J gene TRBJ2-7; 9 bases agree with TRBD1. CDR3 length equals 15 residues. V gave up 3 bases and J gave up 6 bases; unmatched junction bases: 9. Germline CDR1 is MDHEN and CDR2 is SYDVKM. The CDR3 loop reads CASSLPGTGMLEQYF. In DNA, the CDR3 is TGTGCCAGCAGTTTGCCCGGGACAGGGATGCTCGAGCAGTACTTC.